The clone carrying this TCR beta chain has a handful of counts. As yet, its antigen is unknown. V lost 4 bases and J lost 4, with 7 bases in between. CDR3 length: 11 amino acids. The germline V gene has CDR1 GTSNPN and CDR2 SVGIG (reference sequence). This sample was taken from a study of beta chain features in type 1 diabetes. Study findings and constraints: The naive, central memory and Treg TCRB repertoires looked more alike in patients than they did in healthy donors. TCRB rearrangement may or may not be influenced by HLA type; here this remained unresolved.

All of the isolated RNA was reverse transcribed, so expressed TCRB transcripts were sequenced. The table came from immunoSEQ multiplex PCR; TCRdb's copy has only in-frame clones and leaves some out. The repertoire holds some 400,000 clones, less than 15% seen once, with around 0.02% in the top ten. The material sequenced was naive CD4+ T cells from blood. The chain links TRBV30 to TRBJ2-5; D call uncertain. The receptor was isolated from a woman aged 18-30 years in good health. CDR3 sequence: CAWNSPETQYF. The CDR3 DNA follows: TGTGCCTGGAACTCCCCAGAGACCCAGTACTTC.